These 26 T cell receptor beta chains were sequenced from one sample in a study of human T cells and chemical hapten exposure. Using its own MiXCR run on the RACE reads, TCRdb lists one record per CDR3 protein. The sample lists 55,000 to 80,000 distinct CDR3 sequences; approximately 11% were seen once. The time point: patch test 3, about 24 weeks after DPC sensitization. Specified treatment: therapeutic diphenylcyclopropenone sensitization with weekly scalp DPC. Sequencing was performed on whole blood, taken in connection with sensitization to the hapten diphenylcyclopropenone (DPC). These receptor sequences come from a woman aged 30 to 39 with alopecia areata. Some clones in this sample may be carry-over from other donors' samples.

The sample holds a few counts of this clonotype. The rearrangement joins TRBV12-3 or TRBV12-4 to TRBJ2-7; D is uncertain. This CDR3 is 15 amino acids long. V was shortened by 3 bases and J by 0 bases, with 12 bases between the two germline ends. This CDR3 reads CASSFAGPFSYEQYF. The DNA for the CDR3 is TGTGCCAGCAGTTTCGCTGGACCCTTCTCCTACGAGCAGTACTTC.

This clonotype was observed at least ten times. The chain carries TRBV6-2 or TRBV6-3 and TRBJ2-7; no clear D. The CDR3 sequence is 14 residues long. V lost 0 bases, J lost 2 bases, and 8 bases lay in between. CDR1 and CDR2 from the germline V gene are MNHEY and SVGEGT. The CDR3 bases are TGTGCCAGCAGTTACTCCGGCGTCCCCTACGAGCAGTACTTC. It is translated as CASSYSGVPYEQYF.

This clonotype was seen a handful of times. The chain links TRBV19 to TRBJ1-5, with D unresolved. Germline V CDR1 and CDR2: LNHDA, SQIVND (reference sequence). Trimming removed 4 bases from V and 7 bases from J, with 11 bases in between. The CDR3 spans 13 residues. For the CDR3, the DNA is TGTGCCAGTAGTACACAGCCCGGGCAGCCCCAGCATTTT. Protein product: CASSTQPGQPQHF.

V usage is TRBV7-9 and J usage is TRBJ2-2; no reliable D call. V lost 5 bases, J lost 4 bases, and 8 bases lay in between. Germline CDR1 is SEHNR and CDR2 is FQNEAQ (reference sequence). CDR3 length: 13 amino acids. The DNA of the CDR3 is TGTGCCAGCAGCGACCGAAGCACCGGGGAGCTGTTTTTT. Translating it yields CASSDRSTGELFF.

The chain has TRBV29-1 and TRBJ2-1; D is ambiguous. CDR1 is SQVTM, CDR2 ANQGSEA, per germline. With 3 bases removed from V and 5 bases from J, the gap between germline ends came to 8 bases. The CDR3 loop spans 12 amino acids. CDR3 DNA: TGCAGCGTTGAGTGGGGAAACAATGAGCAGTTCTTC. It specifies CSVEWGNNEQFF.

This clonotype occurred a few times. The rearrangement uses TRBV5-1 and TRBJ1-1, with D maybe TRBD1 (5 bases). Germline CDR1 and CDR2: SGHRS and YFSETQ. This CDR3 spans 14 amino acids. V was shortened by 9 bases and J by 2 bases, with 17 bases between the two germline ends. The CDR3 loop reads CATTFGGDNTEAFF. The CDR3 DNA sequence: TGCGCCACCACTTTCGGGGGAGATAACACTGAAGCTTTCTTT.

This clonotype was observed many times. The rearrangement joins TRBV11-2 to TRBJ2-3; D gene unclear. This CDR3 has 15 amino acids. V was pared by 1 base and J by 0 bases, with 8 bases between. Germline CDR1 is SGHAT and CDR2 is FQNNGV. The CDR3 bases are TGTGCCAGCAGCTTAGGGGCAGCTAGCACAGATACGCAGTATTTT. This translates into CASSLGAASTDTQYF.

The rearrangement links TRBV28 to TRBJ1-1, with D perhaps TRBD1 (6 bases). Germline V gene data show CDR1 as MDHEN and CDR2 as SYDVKM. The CDR3 has 12 amino acids. V was cut by 7 bases and J by 6 bases, with 12 bases left in between. In nucleotides, the CDR3 is TGTGCCAGCACCCCAGGGGCTCCTGAAGCTTTCTTT. Translated, it gives CASTPGAPEAFF. The variable domain in full, with the rest retrieved from reference TRBV28 and TRBJ1-1, is DVKVTQSSRYLVKRTGEKVFLECVQDMDHENMFWYRQDPGLGLRLIYFSYDVKMKEKGDIPEGYSVSREKKERFSLILESASTNQTSMYLCASTPGAPEAFFGQGTRLTVV.

This clonotype was seen ten or more times. The rearrangement links TRBV13 to TRBJ1-1; a possible D gene is TRBD1 (5 bases). Trimming took 2 bases from V and 1 from J, leaving 8 bases between them. CDR1 and CDR2 (germline): PRHDT, FYEKMQ (reference sequence). The CDR3 is 14 residues long. This CDR3 reads CASSLMGENTEAFF. The CDR3 DNA sequence: TGTGCCAGCAGCTTAATGGGGGAGAACACTGAAGCTTTCTTT. Complete variable domain (other parts from reference TRBV13 and TRBJ1-1): AAGVIQSPRHLIKEKRETATLKCYPIPRHDTVYWYQQGPGQDPQFLISFYEKMQSDKGSIPDRFSAQQFSDYHSELNMSSLELGDSALYFCASSLMGENTEAFFGQGTRLTVV.

This clonotype was found many times. The chain carries TRBV11-2 and TRBJ1-1, with D hard to call. Germline V gene data show CDR1 as SGHAT and CDR2 as FQNNGV. The V end was cut by 1 base, the J end by 2 bases, with 11 bases between. The CDR3 loop spans 15 amino acids. The DNA for the CDR3 is TGTGCCAGCAGCTTAGGCTCAGTGTTAAACACTGAAGCTTTCTTT. It encodes CASSLGSVLNTEAFF.

This clonotype was detected many times. The chain's CDR3 is CASSSGSLPPETQYF. CDR3 nucleotide sequence: TGTGCCAGCAGCTCCGGGAGTCTCCCTCCAGAGACCCAGTACTTC. The gene calls are TRBV5-6 and TRBJ2-5; maybe TRBD2 (6 bases). CDR1 is SGHDT and CDR2 is YYEEEE in the germline V gene. V was clipped by 3 bases and J by 4 bases, with 16 bases between them. The CDR3 runs 15 residues.

This chain uses TRBV6-1 with TRBJ2-6, with 9 bases fitting TRBD1. There are 17 residues in the CDR3. Germline CDR1 and CDR2: MNHNS and SASEGT. Unmatched junction bases numbered 1, after V lost 1 base and J lost 0 bases. The CDR3 bases are TGTGCCAGCAGTGAAGGGGACAGGGTCTCTGGGGCCAACGTCCTGACTTTC. Translated, it gives CASSEGDRVSGANVLTF.

This clonotype was seen many times. The genes are TRBV3-1 and TRBJ2-1, with D possibly being TRBD1 or TRBD2 (5 bases each). Per germline, CDR1 LGHDT and CDR2 YNNKEL (reference sequence). This CDR3 contains 13 residues. V lost 1 base and J lost 6, with 7 bases in between. CDR3 DNA sequence: TGTGCCAGCAGCCAAGTTGGGGGCAATGAGCAGTTCTTC. It translates to CASSQVGGNEQFF.

This clonotype occurred a few times. The rearrangement joins TRBV7-9 to TRBJ2-3, with 8 bases aligning to TRBD2. V was clipped by 8 bases and J by 0 bases; unmatched bases: 4. The germline V gene has CDR1 SEHNR and CDR2 FQNEAQ (reference sequence). The CDR3 covers 14 residues. CDR3: CASLLAASTDTQYF. In DNA, the CDR3 is TGTGCCAGCCTACTAGCGGCAAGCACAGATACGCAGTATTTT.

This clonotype was counted a few times. V is TRBV7-8 and J is TRBJ2-5; D assignment may be TRBD1 or TRBD2 (5 bases each). Between the trimmed V and J ends, which lost 5 bases and 0 bases, there was a span of 16 bases. The CDR3 spans 16 residues. The germline V gene encodes CDR1 SGHVS and CDR2 FQNEAQ. The CDR3 sequence: CASSPPGQKYQETQYF. The CDR3 DNA is TGTGCCAGCAGCCCACCGGGGCAGAAGTACCAAGAGACCCAGTACTTC.

The chain is built from TRBV7-9 and TRBJ2-3; D unclear. Per germline, CDR1 SEHNR and CDR2 FQNEAQ (reference sequence). V lost 5 bases to trimming and J lost 3 bases, with 9 bases between them. CDR3 length equals 13 residues. CDR3 bases: TGTGCCAGCAGCCGTCGGTTGACAGATACGCAGTATTTT. Translating gives CASSRRLTDTQYF.

This clonotype was counted a single time. A much larger clone differs by one base, so this may be a read error. This chain links TRBV19 with TRBJ2-7; possibly TRBD1 for D (6 bases). Trimming took 4 bases from V and 5 from J, leaving 18 bases between them. Germline V gene sequence: CDR1 LNHDA, CDR2 SQIVND (reference sequence). The CDR3 contains 15 residues. CDR3 sequence reads: CASSNPPGTTHEQYF. In DNA, the CDR3 is TGTGCCAGTAGTAACCCTCCCGGGACAACCCACGAGCAGTACTTC.

The chain joins TRBV24-1 to TRBJ2-3, with 8 bases that match TRBD1. With 5 bases clipped from V and 5 bases from J, the junction kept 5 bases outside the gene matches. CDR1 is KGHDR and CDR2 is SFDVKD in the germline V gene. The CDR3 loop spans 14 amino acids. CDR3 protein: CATSGSGGRDTQYF. The DNA of the CDR3 is TGTGCCACCAGTGGGTCAGGGGGCAGAGATACGCAGTATTTT.

The V gene is TRBV3-1, the J gene TRBJ1-4, with 9 bases lining up with TRBD1. J gave up 7 bases and V 4 bases, and 4 bases lay outside the gene matches. From germline, CDR1 is LGHDT and CDR2 YNNKEL (reference sequence). The length of the CDR3 is 14 residues. The CDR3 bases are TGTGCCAGCAGCCCACGGACAGGGGCTGAAAAACTGTTTTTT. Protein: CASSPRTGAEKLFF.

The table lists this clonotype with many counts. V usage is TRBV21-1 and J usage is TRBJ2-3. TRBV21-1 is deemed a pseudogene. The CDR3 has 15 amino acids. The CDR3 coding sequence is TGTGCCAGCAGCAAGGCATTCCAGGCGACAGATACGCAGTATTTT. It translates to CASSKAFQATDTQYF.

The chain links TRBV6-2 or TRBV6-3 to TRBJ1-5; D is unclear. The CDR3 sequence is 13 residues long. V was trimmed by 6 bases and J by 0 bases, leaving 6 bases between them. Germline CDR1 reads MNHEY; CDR2 reads SVGEGT. The CDR3 protein is CASRGYSNQPQHF. DNA for the CDR3: TGTGCCAGCAGAGGGTATAGCAATCAGCCCCAGCATTTT.

This clonotype came up many times. CDR3 amino acids: CAWRGSGTPRGEAFF. CDR3 sequence (DNA): TGTGCCTGGAGGGGTTCCGGGACACCGAGGGGGGAAGCTTTCTTT. The gene calls are TRBV30 and TRBJ1-1, with a tentative D call TRBD1 (6 bases). V was shortened by 3 bases and J by 8 bases, with 22 bases between the two germline ends. The CDR3 sequence is 15 residues long. Germline values: CDR1 GTSNPN, CDR2 SVGIG (reference sequence).

The chain links TRBV20-1 to TRBJ2-3, with D perhaps matching TRBD2 (5 bases). V was cut by 4 bases and J by 2 bases, with 16 bases left in between. Germline lookup yields CDR1 DFQATT and CDR2 SNEGSKA (reference sequence). The CDR3 contains 15 residues. The CDR3 spells CSATLRTGITDTQYF. The DNA for the CDR3 is TGCAGTGCTACCCTTCGGACGGGAATCACAGATACGCAGTATTTT.

This clonotype was observed at least ten times. V and J are TRBV29-1 and TRBJ2-3; TRBD1 might be the D (6 bases). Trimming removed 4 bases from V and 5 bases from J, with 16 bases in between. In germline, CDR1 is SQVTM, CDR2 ANQGSEA. This CDR3 spans 14 amino acids. CDR3 region: CSVGRGSDVDTQYF. CDR3 nucleotides: TGCAGCGTTGGAAGGGGGAGTGATGTAGATACGCAGTATTTT.

This clonotype was found many times. The CDR3 DNA follows: TGTGCCAGCAGTCCCACTGGGACAGGGATCCAGCCCCAGCATTTT. Protein product: CASSPTGTGIQPQHF. The V and J genes are TRBV28 and TRBJ1-5; 9 bases fit TRBD1. This CDR3 spans 15 amino acids. Looked up from germline, CDR1 is MDHEN and CDR2 is SYDVKM. V gave up 5 bases and J gave up 7 bases; unmatched junction bases: 9.

J is TRBJ1-2 and V is TRBV7-3; 8 positions agree with TRBD1. CDR1 is SGHTA, CDR2 FQGTGA, per germline. The CDR3 is 13 residues long. J was trimmed by 8 bases and V by 4 bases; bases with no gene match: 6. CDR3 DNA sequence: TGTGCCAGCAGCTCCGAGACAGGGGTAGGCTACACCTTC. Encoded protein: CASSSETGVGYTF.